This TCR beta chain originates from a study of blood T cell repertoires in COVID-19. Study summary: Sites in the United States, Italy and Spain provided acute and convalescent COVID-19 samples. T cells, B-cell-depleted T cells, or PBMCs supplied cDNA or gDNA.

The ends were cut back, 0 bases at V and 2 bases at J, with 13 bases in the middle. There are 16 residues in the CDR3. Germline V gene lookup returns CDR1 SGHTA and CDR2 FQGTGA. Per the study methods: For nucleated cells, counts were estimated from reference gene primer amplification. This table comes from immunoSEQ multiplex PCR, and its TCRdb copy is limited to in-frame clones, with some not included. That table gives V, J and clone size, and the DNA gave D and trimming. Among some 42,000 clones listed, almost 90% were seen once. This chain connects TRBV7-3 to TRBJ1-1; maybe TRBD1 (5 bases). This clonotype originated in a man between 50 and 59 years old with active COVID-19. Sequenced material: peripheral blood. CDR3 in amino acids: CASSLTGGTLNTEAFF. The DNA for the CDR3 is TGTGCCAGCAGCTTAACGGGCGGGACCTTAAACACTGAAGCTTTCTTT.